These 20 T cell receptor beta chains share one sample of origin, sequenced in a study of early T cells in non-severe SARS-CoV-2 infection. TCRdb processed the 5' RACE reads anew with MiXCR; each CDR3 protein has one entry. The table shows roughly 63,000 distinct CDR3 sequences, with approximately 12% occurring only once. The specimen comprised whole blood, sampled at baseline. These receptors came from an adult who was a healthcare worker with PCR-confirmed SARS-CoV-2 infection or an uninfected control (not recorded which). The donor label of this sample is uncertain.

The sample holds a few counts of this clonotype. The V call is TRBV7-9, the J call TRBJ2-2, with 9 bases aligning to TRBD2. Trimming cost V 3 bases and J 2 bases; bases outside gene matches: 7. Germline values: CDR1 SEHNR, CDR2 FQNEAQ (reference sequence). This CDR3 is 17 amino acids long. This CDR3 reads CASSFRDSGRNTGELFF. CDR3 nucleotide sequence: TGTGCCAGCAGCTTTCGTGATAGCGGGAGAAACACCGGGGAGCTGTTTTTT.

The chain couples TRBV9 to TRBJ2-7; possible D gene TRBD2, 6 bases. CDR1 and CDR2 from the germline V gene are SGDLS and YYNGEE. Deletions cut 0 bases from V and 2 bases from J, with 12 bases between. There are 15 residues in the CDR3. The CDR3 loop reads CASSVGRVVPYEQYV. CDR3 bases: TGTGCCAGCAGCGTAGGGAGGGTTGTCCCCTACGAGCAGTACGTC.

The V gene is TRBV7-2, the J gene TRBJ1-5; 7 nucleotides agree with TRBD1. The CDR3 runs 15 residues. Germline V CDR1 and CDR2: SGHTA, FQGNSA. The trim removed 5 bases at V and 3 bases at J, leaving 7 bases unmatched. The CDR3 sequence: CASSLDRVSNQPQHF. In nucleotides, the CDR3 is TGTGCCAGCAGCCTCGACAGGGTGTCCAATCAGCCCCAGCATTTT.

V usage is TRBV7-6 and J usage is TRBJ2-1; TRBD2 matches at 7 bases. The CDR3 has 13 residues. In germline, CDR1 is SGHVS, CDR2 FNYEAQ. V was pared by 1 base and J by 9 bases, with 3 bases of the junction left unmatched. The CDR3 spells CASSLVPGGEQFF. For the CDR3, the DNA is TGTGCCAGCAGCTTAGTACCGGGGGGTGAGCAGTTCTTC.

In this sample, this clonotype turned up a few times. The V call is TRBV29-1, the J call TRBJ1-6; 8 bases map to TRBD1. Per the germline V gene, CDR1 is SQVTM and CDR2 is ANQGSEA. The CDR3 runs to 15 residues. V shed 3 bases and J 7 bases; nucleotides not matched to a gene: 8. The CDR3 coding sequence is TGCAGCGTTGAGAGGTCGGCAGGGGGCAATTCACCCCTCCACTTT. The encoded protein is CSVERSAGGNSPLHF.

The rearrangement links TRBV6-4 to TRBJ2-1; no clear D gene. Looked up from germline, CDR1 is MRHNA and CDR2 is SNTAGT. The V and J ends lost 6 bases and 5 bases respectively, with 20 bases between them. The CDR3 totals 16 residues. CDR3 region: CASRSDPTHPHNEQFF. CDR3 sequence (DNA): TGTGCCAGCAGAAGTGACCCAACTCACCCACACAATGAGCAGTTCTTC.

V and J are TRBV7-3 and TRBJ2-5, with 9 positions matching TRBD2. The germline CDR1 and CDR2 sequences are SGHTA and FQGTGA. Trimming at V came to 6 bases and at J to 0 bases, leaving 11 bases not matched to a gene. CDR3 size: 17 residues. The CDR3 spells CASRKTGTSRNQETQYF. The CDR3 DNA reads TGTGCCAGCAGGAAAACGGGGACTAGCAGGAACCAAGAGACCCAGTACTTC.

This clonotype has ten or more counts. V is TRBV12-3 or TRBV12-4 and J is TRBJ2-5; unclear D gene. The ends were cut back, 5 bases at V and 4 bases at J, with 8 bases in the middle. The CDR3 totals 12 residues. The CDR3 here is CASSLVRETQYF. Here the CDR3 DNA reads TGTGCCAGCAGTCTGGTCCGAGAGACCCAGTACTTC.

The table lists this clonotype with a few counts. The V call is TRBV20-1, the J call TRBJ1-1, with D unresolved. Trimming took 1 base from V and 0 from J, leaving 9 bases between them. Germline V gene data show CDR1 as DFQATT and CDR2 as SNEGSKA (reference sequence). The CDR3 contains 14 residues. The CDR3 region has the DNA TGCAGTGCTAGAGTACCTGGGGTGAACACTGAAGCTTTCTTT. Encoded protein: CSARVPGVNTEAFF.

V gene TRBV27 combines with J gene TRBJ2-5; no clear D. Per germline, CDR1 MNHEY and CDR2 SMNVEV (reference sequence). V was pared by 0 bases and J by 2 bases, with 7 bases between. The CDR3 spans 14 residues. CDR3 amino acids: CASSLSSQQETQYF. The CDR3 nucleotides read TGTGCCAGCAGTTTATCGTCCCAACAAGAGACCCAGTACTTC.

This clonotype was counted between two and nine times. The chain joins TRBV6-2 or TRBV6-3 to TRBJ1-5, with D possibly being TRBD1 (5 bases). Germline V gives CDR1 MNHEY, CDR2 SVGEGT. The CDR3 runs to 19 residues. Trimming stripped 2 bases from V and 0 bases from J, with 20 bases between. CDR3 nucleotides: TGTGCCAGCAGTTACCCCTCCGGCTCTGGGACGGTTAGCAATCAGCCCCAGCATTTT. It translates to CASSYPSGSGTVSNQPQHF.

There are many counts of this clonotype. The conserved final phenylalanine or tryptophan is absent from the CDR3, which likely points to a read error. This chain connects TRBV6-5 to TRBJ2-5, with a possible D match to TRBD2 (6 bases). The CDR3 has 15 residues. Germline V gene data show CDR1 as MNHEY and CDR2 as SVGAGI. Trimming took off 0 bases at V and 5 bases at J, with 13 bases between the two ends. The CDR3 sequence is CASSYSGSRGETQYS. DNA for the CDR3: TGTGCCAGCAGTTACTCCGGGAGCCGGGGGGAGACCCAGTACTCC.

The gene calls are TRBV5-5 and TRBJ1-5; D perhaps matches TRBD1 (5 bases). CDR1 and CDR2 (germline): SGHKS, YYEKEE (reference sequence). The CDR3 loop spans 14 amino acids. V was shortened by 2 bases and J by 7 bases, with 13 bases between the two germline ends. Here the CDR3 DNA reads TGTGCCAGCAGCTTTAATCAGGGCGGACAGCCCCAGCATTTT. Its translation is CASSFNQGGQPQHF. The full variable domain, with the rest looked up from reference TRBV5-5 and TRBJ1-5, is DAGVTQSPTHLIKTRGQQVTLRCSPISGHKSVSWYQQVLGQGPQFIFQYYEKEERGRGNFPDRFSARQFPNYSSELNVNALLLGDSALYLCASSFNQGGQPQHFGDGTRLSIL.

This sequence joins TRBV12-3 or TRBV12-4 and TRBJ2-2; TRBD1 matches 9 bases. This CDR3 comprises 14 residues. After removal of 6 bases from V and 6 bases from J, the junction contained 5 bases not matched to a gene. The CDR3 coding sequence is TGTGCCAGCAGCCAGCGGACAGGGGCCGGGGAGCTGTTTTTT. Protein: CASSQRTGAGELFF.

This clonotype has more than one count but fewer than ten. The rearrangement links TRBV6-2 or TRBV6-3 to TRBJ1-1, with D possibly being TRBD1 (5 bases). Germline lookup yields CDR1 MNHEY and CDR2 SVGEGT. V was clipped by 6 bases and J by 0 bases, with 17 bases between them. This CDR3 region has 16 residues. The CDR3: CASSVDSVRMNTEAFF. For the CDR3, the DNA is TGTGCCAGCAGCGTAGACAGTGTTCGAATGAACACTGAAGCTTTCTTT.

This sequence joins TRBV12-3 or TRBV12-4 and TRBJ2-3; no reliable D call. The CDR3 runs to 14 residues. Trimming took 6 bases from V and 0 from J, leaving 10 bases between them. CDR3 nucleotide sequence: TGTGCCAGCAGACCGACTCCCAGCACAGATACGCAGTATTTT. It encodes CASRPTPSTDTQYF.

This clonotype was counted many times. The V call is TRBV3-1, the J call TRBJ2-4; D not certain. The CDR3 is 13 residues long. Germline V lookup: CDR1 LGHDT, CDR2 YNNKEL (reference sequence). Trimming took 2 bases from V and 3 from J, leaving 5 bases between them. Here the CDR3 DNA reads TGTGCCAGCAGCCAAAACAGCAAAAACATTCAGTACTTC. Encoded protein: CASSQNSKNIQYF.

V and J are TRBV12-3 or TRBV12-4 and TRBJ1-1, with a possible D match to TRBD1 (5 bases). The CDR3 has 15 residues. V dropped 4 bases and J dropped 2 bases, with 14 bases sitting between them. The CDR3 coding sequence is TGTGCCAGCAGTTCGCAGACAGCGATTAACACTGAAGCTTTCTTT. It is translated as CASSSQTAINTEAFF.

This clonotype was found many times. V usage is TRBV3-1 and J usage is TRBJ1-1; a possible D gene is TRBD1 (6 bases). This CDR3 contains 12 residues. In germline, CDR1 is LGHDT, CDR2 YNNKEL (reference sequence). V shed 1 base and J shed 8 bases, with 8 bases lying between them. CDR3 in DNA: TGTGCCAGCAGCCAAGTAGGACAGGAAGCTTTCTTT. Translated: CASSQVGQEAFF.

The chain recombines TRBV19 with TRBJ2-3, with 8 bases lining up with TRBD2. Germline V gene sequence: CDR1 LNHDA, CDR2 SQIVND (reference sequence). V lost 6 bases to trimming and J lost 5 bases; unmatched junction nucleotides: 16. This CDR3 has 17 amino acids. CDR3 sequence: CASSRRSGGGQGDTQYF. CDR3 coding DNA: TGTGCCAGTAGCCGACGGTCGGGCGGGGGGCAAGGAGATACGCAGTATTTT.